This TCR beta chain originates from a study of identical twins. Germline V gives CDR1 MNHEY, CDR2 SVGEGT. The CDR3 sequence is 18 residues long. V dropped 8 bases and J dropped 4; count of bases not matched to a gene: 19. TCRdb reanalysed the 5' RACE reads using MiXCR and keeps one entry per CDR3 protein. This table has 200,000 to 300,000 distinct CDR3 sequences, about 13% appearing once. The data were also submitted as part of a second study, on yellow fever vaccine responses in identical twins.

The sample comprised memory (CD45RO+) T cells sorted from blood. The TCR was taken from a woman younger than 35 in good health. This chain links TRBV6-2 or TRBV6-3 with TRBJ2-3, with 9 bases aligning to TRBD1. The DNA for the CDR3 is TGTGCCAGCTCTCGAACCCCGACCGGGACAGGGAGTGCAGATACGCAGTATTTT. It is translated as CASSRTPTGTGSADTQYF.